This TCR beta chain was profiled in a study of T-cell reconstitution after alpha-beta-depleted transplantation in children. Study-level points and caveats: One year post-transplant, T-cell counts and diversity were largely derived from T cells produced anew. In patients about two months after transplant, alpha-beta T cells reportedly arose from several hundred expanded graft clones.

This CDR3 is built from 12 residues. Germline V CDR1 and CDR2: DFQATT, SNEGSKA (reference sequence). V lost 0 bases, J lost 6 bases, and 6 bases lay in between. A library of TCRbeta sequences, prepared with unique molecular identifiers, was generated. TCRdb ran MiXCR on the PCR reads and lists one entry per CDR3 protein. The sample contains hundreds of thousands of distinct CDR3 sequences, roughly 13% of which appear only once. This clonotype was seen a few times. The antigen is not known. The chain recombines TRBV20-1 with TRBJ2-1, with D unclear. The source material was PBMCs, sampled before TCRalphabeta/CD19-depleted stem cell transplant. This receptor was taken from a girl aged 2 to 10 with congenital amegakaryocytic thrombocytopenia, due to receive a stem cell transplant. This CDR3 reads CSARDMANEQFF. The CDR3 coding sequence is TGCAGTGCTAGAGATATGGCCAATGAGCAGTTCTTC.